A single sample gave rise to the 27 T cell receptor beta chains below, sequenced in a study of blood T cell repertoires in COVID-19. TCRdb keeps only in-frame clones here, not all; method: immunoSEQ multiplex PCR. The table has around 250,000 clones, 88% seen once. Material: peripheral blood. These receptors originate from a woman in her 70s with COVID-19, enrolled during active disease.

CDR3 residues: CASSQETSNSPLHF. DNA of the CDR3: TGTGCCAGCAGCCAAGAGACATCCAATTCACCCCTCCACTTT. J is TRBJ1-6 and V is TRBV3-1 (or the pseudogene TRBV3-2); no firm D call. The V end lost 0 bases, the J end lost 7 bases, and 7 bases lay between the germline ends. The CDR3 consists of 14 residues. Germline values: CDR1 LGHDT, CDR2 YNNKEL (reference sequence).

The CDR3 DNA follows: TGCGCCAGCAGCTTGGCTGGGACAGGGGGCTTGAATGAGCAGTTCTTC. Translation gives CASSLAGTGGLNEQFF. V is TRBV5-1 and J is TRBJ2-1, with 12 bases identical to TRBD1. The length of the CDR3 is 16 residues. V was clipped by 0 bases and J by 7 bases; unmatched bases: 5. Germline CDR1 is SGHRS and CDR2 is YFSETQ. The complete variable domain, with remaining parts taken from reference TRBV5-1 and TRBJ2-1, reads KAGVTQTPRYLIKTRGQQVTLSCSPISGHRSVSWYQQTPGQGLQFLFEYFSETQRNKGNFPGRFSGRQFSNSRSEMNVSTLELGDSALYLCASSLAGTGGLNEQFFGPGTRLTVL.

CDR3 amino acids: CASRLAGFTDTQYF. Here the CDR3 DNA reads TGCGCCAGCAGACTAGCGGGATTCACAGATACGCAGTATTTT. The J gene is TRBJ2-3, the V gene TRBV5-1; 10 bases line up with TRBD2. J was trimmed by 2 bases and V by 5 bases; bases with no gene match: 2. Per germline, CDR1 SGHRS and CDR2 YFSETQ. There are 14 residues in the CDR3.

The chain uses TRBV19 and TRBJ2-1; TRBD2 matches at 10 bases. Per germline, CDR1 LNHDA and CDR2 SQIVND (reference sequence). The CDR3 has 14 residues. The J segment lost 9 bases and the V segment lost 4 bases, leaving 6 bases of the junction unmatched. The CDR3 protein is CASSTSGSNGEQFF. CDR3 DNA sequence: TGTGCCAGTAGTACTAGCGGGAGTAACGGTGAGCAGTTCTTC.

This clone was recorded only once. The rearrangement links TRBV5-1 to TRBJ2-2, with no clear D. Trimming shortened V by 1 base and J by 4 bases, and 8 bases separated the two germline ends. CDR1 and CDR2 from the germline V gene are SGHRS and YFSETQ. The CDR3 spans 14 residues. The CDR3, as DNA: TGCGCCAGCAGCTTGAACCAGATCACCGGGGAGCTGTTTTTT. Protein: CASSLNQITGELFF.

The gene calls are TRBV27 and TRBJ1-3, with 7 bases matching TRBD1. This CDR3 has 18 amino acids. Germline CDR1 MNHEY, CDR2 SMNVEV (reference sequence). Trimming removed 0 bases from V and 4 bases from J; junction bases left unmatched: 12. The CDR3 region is CASSLSIPVRGTGNTIYF. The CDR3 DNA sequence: TGTGCCAGCAGTTTATCGATCCCTGTCAGGGGGACGGGAAACACCATATATTTT.

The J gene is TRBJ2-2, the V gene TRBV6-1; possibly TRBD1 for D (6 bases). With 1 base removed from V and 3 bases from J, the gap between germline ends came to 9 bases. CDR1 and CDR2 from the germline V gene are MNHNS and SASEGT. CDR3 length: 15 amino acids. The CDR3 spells CASSEGGRDTGELFF. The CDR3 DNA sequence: TGTGCCAGCAGTGAAGGGGGGCGGGACACCGGGGAGCTGTTTTTT.

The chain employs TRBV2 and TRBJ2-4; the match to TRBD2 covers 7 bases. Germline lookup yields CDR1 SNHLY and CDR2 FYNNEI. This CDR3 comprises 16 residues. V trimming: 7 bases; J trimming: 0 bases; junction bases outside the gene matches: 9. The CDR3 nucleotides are TGTGCCAGCACCCCCCCAGCGGGGTCAGCCAAAAACATTCAGTACTTC. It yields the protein CASTPPAGSAKNIQYF.

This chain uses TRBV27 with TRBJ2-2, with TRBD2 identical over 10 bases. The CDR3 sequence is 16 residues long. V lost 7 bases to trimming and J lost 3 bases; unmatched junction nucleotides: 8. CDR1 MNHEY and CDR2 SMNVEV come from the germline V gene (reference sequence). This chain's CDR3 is CASKLAGGVYTGELFF. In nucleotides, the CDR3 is TGTGCCAGCAAATTAGCGGGAGGAGTATACACCGGGGAGCTGTTTTTT.

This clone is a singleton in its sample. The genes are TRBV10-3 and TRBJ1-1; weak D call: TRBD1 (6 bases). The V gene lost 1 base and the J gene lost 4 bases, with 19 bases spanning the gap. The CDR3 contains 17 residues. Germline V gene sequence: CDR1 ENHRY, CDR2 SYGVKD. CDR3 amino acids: CAISEYNRVGGSTEAFF. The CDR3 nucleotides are TGTGCCATCAGTGAGTACAACAGGGTTGGGGGAAGCACTGAAGCTTTCTTT.

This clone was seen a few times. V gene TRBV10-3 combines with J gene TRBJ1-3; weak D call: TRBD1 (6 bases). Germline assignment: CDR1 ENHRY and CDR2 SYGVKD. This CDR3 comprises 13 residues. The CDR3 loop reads CAGGGGLGNTIYF. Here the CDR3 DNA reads TGTGCAGGCGGCGGGGGCTTGGGAAACACCATATATTTT.

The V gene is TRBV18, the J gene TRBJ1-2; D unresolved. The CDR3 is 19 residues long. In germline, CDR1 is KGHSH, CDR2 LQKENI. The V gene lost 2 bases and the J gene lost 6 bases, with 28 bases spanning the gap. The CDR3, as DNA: TGTGCCAGCTCACCAATTCTGGAATATGGTCCCGGGGAAGCGAATGGCTACACCTTC. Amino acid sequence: CASSPILEYGPGEANGYTF.

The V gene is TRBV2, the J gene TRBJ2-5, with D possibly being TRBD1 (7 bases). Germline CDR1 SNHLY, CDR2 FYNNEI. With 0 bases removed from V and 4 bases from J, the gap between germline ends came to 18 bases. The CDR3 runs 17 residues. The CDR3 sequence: CASSEAGQGGRAETQYF. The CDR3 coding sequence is TGTGCCAGCAGTGAAGCGGGGCAGGGGGGTCGCGCAGAGACCCAGTACTTC.

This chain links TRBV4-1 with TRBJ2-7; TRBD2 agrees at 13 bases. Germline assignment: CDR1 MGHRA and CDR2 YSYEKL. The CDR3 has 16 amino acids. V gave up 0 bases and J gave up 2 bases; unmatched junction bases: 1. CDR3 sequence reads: CASSQDTSGRAYEQYF. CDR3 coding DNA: TGCGCCAGCAGCCAAGACACTAGCGGGAGGGCCTACGAGCAGTACTTC.

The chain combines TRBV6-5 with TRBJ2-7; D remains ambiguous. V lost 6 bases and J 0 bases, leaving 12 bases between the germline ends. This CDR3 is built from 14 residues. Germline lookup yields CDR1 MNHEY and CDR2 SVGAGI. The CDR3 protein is CASRGYTSSYEQYF. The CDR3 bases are TGTGCCAGCAGGGGCTACACGAGCTCCTACGAGCAGTACTTC.

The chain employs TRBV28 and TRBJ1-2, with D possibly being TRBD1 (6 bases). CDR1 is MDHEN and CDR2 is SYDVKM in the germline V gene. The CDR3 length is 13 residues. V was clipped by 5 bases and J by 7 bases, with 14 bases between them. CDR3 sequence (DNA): TGTGCCAGCAGTCCCTCAGGGGTCGGTGGCTACACCTTC. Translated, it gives CASSPSGVGGYTF.

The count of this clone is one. CDR3 sequence (DNA): TGCGCCAGCAGCTTGTTCGTGGCAGAGAACACTGAAGCTTTCTTT. This gives the protein CASSLFVAENTEAFF. The rearrangement uses TRBV5-1 and TRBJ1-1; no reliable D call. Germline V gives CDR1 SGHRS, CDR2 YFSETQ. The germline V and J ends were trimmed by 1 base and 1 base, with 11 bases remaining between them. CDR3 length: 15 residues.

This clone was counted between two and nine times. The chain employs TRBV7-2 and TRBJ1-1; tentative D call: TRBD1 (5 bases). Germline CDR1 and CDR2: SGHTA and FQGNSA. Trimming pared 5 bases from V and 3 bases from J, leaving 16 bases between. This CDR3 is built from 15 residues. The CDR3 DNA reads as TGTGCCAGCAGCGCTATGGGCAGGGCAGACACTGAAGCTTTCTTT. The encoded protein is CASSAMGRADTEAFF.

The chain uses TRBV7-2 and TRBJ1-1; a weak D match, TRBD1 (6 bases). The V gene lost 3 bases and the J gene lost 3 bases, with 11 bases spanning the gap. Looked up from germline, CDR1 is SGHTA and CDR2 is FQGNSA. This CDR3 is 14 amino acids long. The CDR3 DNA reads TGTGCCAGCAGCTTGCGGGGGGCAGACACTGAAGCTTTCTTT. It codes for CASSLRGADTEAFF.

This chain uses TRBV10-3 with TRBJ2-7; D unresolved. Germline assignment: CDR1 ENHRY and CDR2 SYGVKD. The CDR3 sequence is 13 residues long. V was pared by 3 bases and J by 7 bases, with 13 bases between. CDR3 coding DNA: TGTGCCATCAGTGAAGAGGTCGGTGAAGAGCAGTACTTC. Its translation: CAISEEVGEEQYF.

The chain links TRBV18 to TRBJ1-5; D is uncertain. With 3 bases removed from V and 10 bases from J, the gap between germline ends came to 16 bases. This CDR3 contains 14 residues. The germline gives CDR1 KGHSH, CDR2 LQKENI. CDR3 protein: CASSPPEGREPQHF. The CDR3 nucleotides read TGTGCCAGCTCACCTCCCGAGGGCCGGGAACCCCAGCATTTT.

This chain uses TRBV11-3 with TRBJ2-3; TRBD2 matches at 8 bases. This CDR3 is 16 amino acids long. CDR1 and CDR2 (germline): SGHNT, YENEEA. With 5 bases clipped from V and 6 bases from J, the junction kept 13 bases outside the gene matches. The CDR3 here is CASSLAGGAGVDTQYF. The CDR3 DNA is TGTGCCAGCAGCCTGGCGGGGGGTGCGGGAGTTGATACGCAGTATTTT.

This CDR3 is CASSHNSNQPQHF. CDR3 sequence (DNA): TGTGCCAGCAGCCATAATAGCAATCAGCCCCAGCATTTT. The V gene is TRBV3-1 (or the pseudogene TRBV3-2), the J gene TRBJ1-5; D remains ambiguous. Germline-derived CDR1 and CDR2 are LGHDT and YNNKEL (reference sequence). With 3 bases removed from V and 0 bases from J, the gap between germline ends came to 3 bases. The length of the CDR3 is 13 residues.

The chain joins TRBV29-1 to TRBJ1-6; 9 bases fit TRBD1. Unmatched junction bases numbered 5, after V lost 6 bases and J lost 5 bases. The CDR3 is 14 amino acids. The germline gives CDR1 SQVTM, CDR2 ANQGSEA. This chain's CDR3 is CSVPGQGDNSPLHF. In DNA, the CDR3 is TGCAGCGTCCCGGGACAGGGAGATAATTCACCCCTCCACTTT.

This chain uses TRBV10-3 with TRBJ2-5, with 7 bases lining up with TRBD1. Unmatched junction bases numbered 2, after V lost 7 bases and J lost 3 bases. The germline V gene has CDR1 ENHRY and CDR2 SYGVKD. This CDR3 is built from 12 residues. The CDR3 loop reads CAIKGTEETQYF. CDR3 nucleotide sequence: TGTGCCATCAAAGGGACAGAAGAGACCCAGTACTTC.

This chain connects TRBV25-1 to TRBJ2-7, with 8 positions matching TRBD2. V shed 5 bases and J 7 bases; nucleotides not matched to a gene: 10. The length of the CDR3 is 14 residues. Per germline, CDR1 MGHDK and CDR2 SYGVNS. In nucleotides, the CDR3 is TGTGCCAGCAGTCGGTTGGCGGGGGGTAGGGAGCAGTACTTC. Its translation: CASSRLAGGREQYF.

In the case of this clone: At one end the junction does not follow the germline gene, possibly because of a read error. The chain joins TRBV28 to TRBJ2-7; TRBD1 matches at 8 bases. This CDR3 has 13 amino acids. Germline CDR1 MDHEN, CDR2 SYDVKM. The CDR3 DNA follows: TGTGCCAGCAGTTTAGGTGTTACGGCCAGGGGGCAGTTC. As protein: CASSLGVTARGQF.